This T cell receptor (beta chain) emerged from a study of graft-versus-host responses after intestinal transplantation. This clone was counted a single time. What it recognizes is unknown. V lost 5 bases and J lost 1, with 11 bases in between. The CDR3 loop spans 15 amino acids. Germline CDR1 and CDR2: SGHTA and FQGTGA. TCRdb keeps only in-frame clones here, not all; method: immunoSEQ multiplex PCR. The table includes 100,000 or so clones, roughly nine tenths detected once. The rearrangement joins TRBV7-3 to TRBJ2-2; TRBD2 is a possible D gene (7 bases). The clonotype was recovered from a human donor who was the organ donor for an intestinal transplant. This specimen was unstimulated CD4+ T cells sorted from spleen or lymph node cells, taken before transplant. The CDR3 nucleotides read TGTGCCAGCAGCCCGGGGGGCGGGAACACCGGGGAGCTGTTTTTT. Its translation: CASSPGGGNTGELFF.